The T cell receptor beta chain described here comes from a study of shared clonotypes between healthy human individuals. Libraries were prepared by immunoSEQ multiplex PCR; TCRdb keeps only in-frame clonotypes and omits some of them. The sample yields around 2.1 million clones, under 97% seen once. Study-level findings and limits: Naive subsets typically showed greater estimated richness than memory subsets.

As for this clone: Its antigen is as yet unknown.

V was clipped by 1 base and J by 7 bases, with 12 bases between them. The CDR3 extends over 14 amino acids. Germline CDR1 SGHNT, CDR2 YYREEE (reference sequence). The gene calls are TRBV5-4 and TRBJ2-1; D is unclear. Sequencing used naive CD4+ T cells sorted from blood. The subset was: CD45RA+ positively selected. This clonotype was obtained from a man aged 18 to 29 in good health. CDR3 residues: CASSLTVSLNEQFF. The CDR3 bases are TGTGCCAGCAGCTTGACAGTCTCGCTAAATGAGCAGTTCTTC.